This TCR beta chain was documented in a study of lymphopenia after photon versus proton radiotherapy. The length of the CDR3 is 15 residues. Per germline, CDR1 SGHDT and CDR2 YYEEEE. Points on this clone: Its target is not known.

The table came from immunoSEQ multiplex PCR; TCRdb's copy has only in-frame clones and leaves some out. The sample gives 20,000 to 25,000 clones, about 85% of which show up once; roughly 20% is in the top ten. General study points: In patients who died, overall survival fell as post-nadir TCR diversity dropped more. Photon-treated patients lost naive T cells and TCR diversity; proton-treated stayed stable. Oligoclonal CD8+ Temra expansion after nadir drove photon patients' diversity drop. Authors raise, but do not show, better survival with proton therapy.

This chain connects TRBV5-6 to TRBJ2-5; TRBD2 agrees at 12 bases. Judging by the DNA end, TRBJ2-7 fits better; the J call may be wrong. The sample consisted of peripheral blood, taken from a patient treated with photon-based radiotherapy. This receptor was taken from a man aged 55 to 70 with pancreatic cancer. The CDR3 here is CASSPTSGGTYEQYF. The CDR3 DNA is TGTGCCAGCAGCCCAACTAGCGGGGGGACCTACGAGCAGTACTTC.